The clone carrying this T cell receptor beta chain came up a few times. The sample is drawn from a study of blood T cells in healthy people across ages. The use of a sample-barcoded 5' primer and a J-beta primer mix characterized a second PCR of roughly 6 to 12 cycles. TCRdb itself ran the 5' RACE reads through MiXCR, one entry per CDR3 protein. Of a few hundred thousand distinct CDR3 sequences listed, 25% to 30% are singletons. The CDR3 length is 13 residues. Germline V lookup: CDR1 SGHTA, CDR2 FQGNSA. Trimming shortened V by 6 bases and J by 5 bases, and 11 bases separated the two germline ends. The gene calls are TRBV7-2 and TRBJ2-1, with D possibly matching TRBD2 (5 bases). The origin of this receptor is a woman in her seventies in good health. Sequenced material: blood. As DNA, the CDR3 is TGTGCCAGCAGGAAAGGACTTAACAATGAGCAGTTCTTC. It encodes CASRKGLNNEQFF.